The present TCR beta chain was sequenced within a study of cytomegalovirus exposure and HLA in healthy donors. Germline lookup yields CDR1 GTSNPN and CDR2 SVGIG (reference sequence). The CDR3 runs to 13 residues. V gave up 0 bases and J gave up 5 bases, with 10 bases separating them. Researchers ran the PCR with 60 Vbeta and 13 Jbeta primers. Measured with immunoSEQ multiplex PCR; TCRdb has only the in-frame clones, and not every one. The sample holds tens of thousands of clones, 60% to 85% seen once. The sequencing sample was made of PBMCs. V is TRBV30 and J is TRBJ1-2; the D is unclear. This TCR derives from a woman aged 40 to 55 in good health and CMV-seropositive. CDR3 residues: CAWSVRESYGYTF. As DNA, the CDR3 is TGTGCCTGGAGTGTACGAGAGTCATATGGCTACACCTTC.